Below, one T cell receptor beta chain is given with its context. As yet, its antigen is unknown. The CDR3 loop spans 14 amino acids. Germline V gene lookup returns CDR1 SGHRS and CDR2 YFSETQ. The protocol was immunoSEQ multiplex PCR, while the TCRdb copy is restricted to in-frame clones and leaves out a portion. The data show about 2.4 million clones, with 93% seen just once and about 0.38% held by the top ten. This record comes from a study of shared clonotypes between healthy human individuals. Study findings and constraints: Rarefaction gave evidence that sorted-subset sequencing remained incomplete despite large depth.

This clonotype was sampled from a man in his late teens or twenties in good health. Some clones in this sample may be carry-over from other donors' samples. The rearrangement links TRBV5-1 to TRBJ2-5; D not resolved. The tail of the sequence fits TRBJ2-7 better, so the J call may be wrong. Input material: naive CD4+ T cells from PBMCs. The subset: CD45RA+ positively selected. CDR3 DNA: TGCGCCAGCAGCTTGGGCGGTAACTCCTACGAGCAGTACTTC. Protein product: CASSLGGNSYEQYF.